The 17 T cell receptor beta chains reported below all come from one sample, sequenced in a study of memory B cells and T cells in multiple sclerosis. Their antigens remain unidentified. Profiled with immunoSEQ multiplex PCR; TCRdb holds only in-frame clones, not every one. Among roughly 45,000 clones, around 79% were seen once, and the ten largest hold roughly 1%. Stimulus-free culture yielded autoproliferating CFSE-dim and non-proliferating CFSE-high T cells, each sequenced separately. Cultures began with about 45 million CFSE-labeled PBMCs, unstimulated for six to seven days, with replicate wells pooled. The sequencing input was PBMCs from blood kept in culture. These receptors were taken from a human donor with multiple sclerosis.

This CDR3 is CASSLKRVGETQYF. The CDR3, as DNA: TGTGCCAGCAGTTTAAAGCGGGTGGGAGAGACCCAGTACTTC. The chain recombines TRBV28 with TRBJ2-5, with D possibly being TRBD2 (6 bases). V lost 2 bases to trimming and J lost 4 bases, with 11 bases between them. This CDR3 has 14 amino acids. In germline, CDR1 is MDHEN, CDR2 SYDVKM.

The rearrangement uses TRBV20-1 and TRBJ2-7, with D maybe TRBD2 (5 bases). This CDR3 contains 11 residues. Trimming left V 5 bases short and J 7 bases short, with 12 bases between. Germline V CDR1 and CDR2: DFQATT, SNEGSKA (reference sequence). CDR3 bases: TGCAGTGCTTCCGGACGGAGGGAGCAGTACTTC. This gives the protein CSASGRREQYF.

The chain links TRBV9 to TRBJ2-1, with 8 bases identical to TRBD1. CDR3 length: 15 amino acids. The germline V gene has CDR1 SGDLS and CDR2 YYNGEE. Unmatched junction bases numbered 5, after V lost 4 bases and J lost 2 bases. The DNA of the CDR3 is TGTGCCAGCAGCCTCGGGACAGGCACCTACAATGAGCAGTTCTTC. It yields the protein CASSLGTGTYNEQFF.

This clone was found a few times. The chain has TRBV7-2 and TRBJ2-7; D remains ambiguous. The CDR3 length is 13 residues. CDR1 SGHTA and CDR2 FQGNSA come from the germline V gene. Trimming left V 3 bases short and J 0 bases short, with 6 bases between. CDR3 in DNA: TGTGCCAGCAGCTTTGGCAGCTCCTACGAGCAGTACTTC. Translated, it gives CASSFGSSYEQYF.

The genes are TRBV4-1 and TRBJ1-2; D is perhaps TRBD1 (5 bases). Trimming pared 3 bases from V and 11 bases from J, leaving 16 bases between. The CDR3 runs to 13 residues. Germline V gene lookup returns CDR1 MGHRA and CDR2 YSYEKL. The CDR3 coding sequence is TGCGCCAGCAGCCACCCCAGGGTAGTAAAATACACCTTC. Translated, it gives CASSHPRVVKYTF.

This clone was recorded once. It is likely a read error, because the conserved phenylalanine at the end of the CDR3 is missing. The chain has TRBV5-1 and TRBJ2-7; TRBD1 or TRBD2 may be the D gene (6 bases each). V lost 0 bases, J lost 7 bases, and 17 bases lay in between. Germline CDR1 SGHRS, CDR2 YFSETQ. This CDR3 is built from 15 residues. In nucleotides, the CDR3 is TGCGCCAGCAGCTTGGGATCGGGGGCCGTGTGGGAGCAGTACCTC. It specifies CASSLGSGAVWEQYL.

CDR3 in amino acids: CASSLGLAGALTDTQYF. The CDR3 DNA sequence: TGTGCCAGCAGCCTCGGACTAGCGGGGGCCCTCACAGATACGCAGTATTTT. This chain joins TRBV4-2 and TRBJ2-3; 13 bases are a match to TRBD2. CDR1 is LGHNA, CDR2 YNFKEQ, per germline. V was pared by 4 bases and J by 2 bases, with 6 bases of the junction left unmatched. This CDR3 comprises 17 residues.

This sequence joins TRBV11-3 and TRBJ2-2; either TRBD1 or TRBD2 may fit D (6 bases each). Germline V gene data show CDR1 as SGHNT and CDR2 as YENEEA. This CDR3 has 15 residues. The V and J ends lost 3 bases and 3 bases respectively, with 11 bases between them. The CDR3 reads CASSFRGPYTGELFF. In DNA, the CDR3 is TGTGCCAGCAGCTTTCGGGGGCCGTACACCGGGGAGCTGTTTTTT.

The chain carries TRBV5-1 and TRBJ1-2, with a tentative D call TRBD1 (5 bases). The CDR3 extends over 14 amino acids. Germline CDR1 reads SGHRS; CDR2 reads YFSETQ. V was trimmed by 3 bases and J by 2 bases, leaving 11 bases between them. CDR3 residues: CASSSQDKNYGYTF. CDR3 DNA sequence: TGCGCCAGCAGCTCCCAGGACAAGAACTATGGCTACACCTTC.

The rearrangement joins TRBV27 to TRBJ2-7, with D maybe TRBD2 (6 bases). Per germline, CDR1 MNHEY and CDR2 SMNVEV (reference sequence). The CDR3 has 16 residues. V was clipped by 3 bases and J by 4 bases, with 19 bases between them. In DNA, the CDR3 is TGTGCCAGCAGTTTGTACCCGGGACTCGGAAAGTACGAGCAGTACTTC. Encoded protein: CASSLYPGLGKYEQYF.

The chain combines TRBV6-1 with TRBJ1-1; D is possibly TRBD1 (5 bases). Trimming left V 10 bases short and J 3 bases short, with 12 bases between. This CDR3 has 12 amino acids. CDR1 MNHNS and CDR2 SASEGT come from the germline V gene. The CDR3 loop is CAIDPGYTEAFF. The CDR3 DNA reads TGTGCCATCGACCCAGGGTACACTGAAGCTTTCTTT.

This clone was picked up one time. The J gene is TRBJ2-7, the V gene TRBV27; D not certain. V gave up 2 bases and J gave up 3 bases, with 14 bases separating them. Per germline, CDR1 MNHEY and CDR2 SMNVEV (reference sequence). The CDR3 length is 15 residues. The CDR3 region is CASSLAPRAGYEQYF. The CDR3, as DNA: TGTGCCAGCAGTTTAGCCCCCCGTGCCGGCTACGAGCAGTACTTC.

The chain's CDR3 is CASSLGRDREAFF. CDR3 nucleotides: TGTGCCAGCAGCCTTGGGCGGGACAGGGAAGCTTTCTTT. The J gene is TRBJ1-1, the V gene TRBV7-2, with TRBD1 matching over 8 bases. This CDR3 is 13 amino acids long. The junction had 7 bases not matched to a gene; V was cut back by 5 bases and J by 8 bases. Per germline, CDR1 SGHTA and CDR2 FQGNSA.

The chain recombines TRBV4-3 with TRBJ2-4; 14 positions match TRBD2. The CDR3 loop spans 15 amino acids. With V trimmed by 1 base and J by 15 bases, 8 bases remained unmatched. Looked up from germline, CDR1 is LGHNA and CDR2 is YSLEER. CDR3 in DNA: TGCGCCAGCAGCCAAGGTCGGACTAGCGGGGGGATCACGTACTTC. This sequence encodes CASSQGRTSGGITYF.

The CDR3 loop is CASSRREGGEETQYF. The CDR3 coding sequence is TGCGCCAGCAGCCGACGCGAGGGGGGGGAAGAGACCCAGTACTTC. The chain uses TRBV4-3 and TRBJ2-5, with TRBD2 as a possible D gene (7 bases). Germline loops: CDR1 LGHNA, CDR2 YSLEER. This CDR3 contains 15 residues. V dropped 4 bases and J dropped 3 bases, with 15 bases sitting between them.

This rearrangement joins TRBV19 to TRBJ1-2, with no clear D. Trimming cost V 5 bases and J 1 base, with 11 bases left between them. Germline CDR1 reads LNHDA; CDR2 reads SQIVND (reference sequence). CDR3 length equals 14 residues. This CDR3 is CASSPAVSNYGYTF. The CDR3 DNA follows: TGTGCCAGTAGTCCGGCGGTTAGTAACTATGGCTACACCTTC.

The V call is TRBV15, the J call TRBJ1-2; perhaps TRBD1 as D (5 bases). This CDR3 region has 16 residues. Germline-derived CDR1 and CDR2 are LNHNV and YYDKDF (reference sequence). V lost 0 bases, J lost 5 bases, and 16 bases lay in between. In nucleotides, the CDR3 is TGTGCCACCAGCAGAGATAACTTGCGGGGCGGGTATGGCTACACCTTC. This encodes CATSRDNLRGGYGYTF.